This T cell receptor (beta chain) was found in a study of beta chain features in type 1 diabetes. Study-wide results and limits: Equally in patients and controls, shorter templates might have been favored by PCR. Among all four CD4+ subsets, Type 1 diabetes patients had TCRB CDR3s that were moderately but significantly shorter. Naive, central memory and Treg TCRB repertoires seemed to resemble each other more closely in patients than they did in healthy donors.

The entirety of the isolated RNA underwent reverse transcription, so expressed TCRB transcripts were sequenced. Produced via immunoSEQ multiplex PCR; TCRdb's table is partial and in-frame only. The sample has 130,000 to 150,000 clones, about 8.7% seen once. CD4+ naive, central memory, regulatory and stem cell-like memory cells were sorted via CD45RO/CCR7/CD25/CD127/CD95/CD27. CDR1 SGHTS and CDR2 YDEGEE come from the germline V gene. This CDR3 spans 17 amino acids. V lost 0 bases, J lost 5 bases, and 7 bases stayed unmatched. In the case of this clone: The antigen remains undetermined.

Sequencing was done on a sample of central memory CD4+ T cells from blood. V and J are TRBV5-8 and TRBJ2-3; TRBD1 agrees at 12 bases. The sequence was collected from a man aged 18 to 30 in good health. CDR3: CASSLEWGQGAGDTQYF. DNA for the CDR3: TGTGCCAGCAGCTTGGAATGGGGACAGGGGGCCGGAGATACGCAGTATTTT.